A single count supports the clone carrying this T cell receptor beta chain. Its antigen remains unidentified. V lost 5 bases to trimming and J lost 5 bases; unmatched junction nucleotides: 15. From germline, CDR1 is SEHNR and CDR2 FQNEAQ (reference sequence). The CDR3 is 17 residues long. The entry originates in a study of T cell responses to AZD1222 COVID-19 vaccine. Whole-study results and caveats: Once two AZD1222 doses were given, Spike-specific TCR breadth and depth went up. Regions left unmutated in variants are reportedly the target of nearly half of spike-specific TCRs. Baseline serology detected seropositivity in only a handful of AZD1222 recipients. Donors, mostly white British, included more females; clonal diversity was possibly underestimated.

Some clones are missing from TCRdb's copy, which holds only in-frame ones; the method was immunoSEQ multiplex PCR. This table holds 140,000 to 150,000 clones, 80% to 95% found once. The sequence came from an adult in good health. V and J are TRBV7-9 and TRBJ2-4, with 7 bases fitting TRBD2. The material was peripheral blood, obtained on day 0 of AZD1222 vaccination. This CDR3 is CASSTTYRTRGENIQYF. The DNA of the CDR3 is TGTGCCAGCAGCACTACCTACAGGACCCGGGGGGAAAACATTCAGTACTTC.